This is a list of T cell receptor beta chains from one sample in a study of OX40 agonist ivuxolimab in advanced cancers. Some clones are missing from TCRdb's copy, which holds only in-frame ones; the method was immunoSEQ multiplex PCR. The sample includes about 19,000 clones, approximately 79% of them seen just once. Sequencing used CD4+ or CD8+ T cells sorted from blood, obtained in a trial of the OX40 agonist ivuxolimab. These TCRs come from an adult with an advanced solid tumor such as melanoma, head and neck, liver or kidney cancer. CDR3s include the opening cysteine and the closing phenylalanine or tryptophan. A D gene is named only where the DNA matches it firmly. Size is omitted from some rows. Given values are once, few, many or a class for expanded clones.

CDR3	DNA	size	V	D	J
CASSQRHPTYEQYF	TGCGCCAGCAGTCAACGACACCCAACCTACGAGCAGTACTTC	.	TRBV23-1	.	TRBJ2-7
CASTGGVGEQFF	TGTGCCAGCACTGGGGGGGTTGGTGAGCAGTTCTTC	.	TRBV6-6	TRBD2	TRBJ2-1
CASSAQYEQYF	TGTGCCAGCAGTGCCCAGTACGAGCAGTACTTC	.	TRBV2	.	TRBJ2-7
CASSPELAGAYNEQFF	TGTGCCAGCAGCCCTGAACTAGCGGGTGCCTACAATGAGCAGTTCTTC	.	TRBV9	TRBD2	TRBJ2-1
CASSLPGRGMNTEAFF	TGTGCCAGCAGTTTGCCGGGACGGGGGATGAACACTGAAGCTTTCTTT	.	TRBV2	.	TRBJ1-1
CAISEVGVGGYTF	TGTGCCATCAGTGAGGTGGGGGTTGGCGGCTACACCTTC	.	TRBV10-3	.	TRBJ1-2
CASSQDKRRLAGVGHEQFF	TGCGCCAGCAGCCAAGATAAAAGGCGACTAGCGGGAGTGGGGCACGAGCAGTTCTTC	.	TRBV4-3	TRBD2	TRBJ2-1
CASSLDLVGELFF	TGTGCCAGCAGCTTAGATTTGGTCGGGGAGCTGTTTTTT	.	TRBV11-3	.	TRBJ2-2
CASSVTSGGTYEQYF	TGTGCCAGCAGTGTAACTAGCGGGGGTACCTACGAGCAGTACTTC	.	TRBV9	TRBD2	TRBJ2-7
CASSEQGGNQPQHF	TGTGCCAGCAGTGAACAGGGGGGAAATCAGCCCCAGCATTTT	.	TRBV6-4	TRBD1	TRBJ1-5
CASSFPGGTYEQYF	TGCGCCAGCAGCTTCCCAGGGGGCACCTACGAGCAGTACTTC	.	TRBV5-1	TRBD1	TRBJ2-7
CASSYRDRGVRNTEAFF	TGTGCCAGCAGCTACCGGGACAGGGGAGTTCGGAACACTGAAGCTTTCTTT	.	TRBV11-2	TRBD1	TRBJ1-1
CASSLGAALGNEQFF	TGTGCCAGCAGCTTGGGCGCGGCCTTGGGCAATGAGCAGTTCTTC	.	TRBV11-2	.	TRBJ2-1
CASSLGQGALGYTF	TGTGCCAGCAGCTTGGGGCAGGGGGCTCTCGGCTACACCTTC	once	TRBV5-6	TRBD1	TRBJ1-2
CAWSIGANTEAFF	TGTGCCTGGAGCATAGGGGCAAACACTGAAGCTTTCTTT	.	TRBV30	.	TRBJ1-1
CAISDPSLSGNQPQHF	TGTGCCATCAGTGACCCGTCATTGTCAGGCAATCAGCCCCAGCATTTT	few	TRBV10-3	.	TRBJ1-5
CASSSTSGGATDTQYF	TGTGCCAGCAGCTCTACTAGCGGGGGGGCCACAGATACGCAGTATTTT	.	TRBV7-8	TRBD2	TRBJ2-3
CASSELGTGDYGYTF	TGTGCCAGCAGTGAATTGGGGACAGGCGACTATGGCTACACCTTC	.	TRBV25-1	TRBD1	TRBJ1-2
CASSIRNPTTPNEQFF	TGTGCCAGCAGTATCCGAAACCCAACCACCCCCAATGAGCAGTTCTTC	.	TRBV27	.	TRBJ2-1
CASSPQTSGYETQYF	TGTGCCAGCAGCCCACAGACTAGCGGGTATGAGACCCAGTACTTC	once	TRBV7-2	TRBD2	TRBJ2-5
CASSPPGGGLDEQYF	TGTGCCAGCTCACCACCGGGCGGGGGGTTAGACGAGCAGTACTTC	once	TRBV18	TRBD2	TRBJ2-7
CASSPGRRNTEAFF	TGTGCCAGCAGCCCCGGACGGAGAAACACTGAAGCTTTCTTT	.	TRBV5-6	.	TRBJ1-1
CASSAGVMNEQYF	TGCGCCAGCAGTGCGGGGGTCATGAACGAGCAGTACTTC	.	TRBV10-1	.	TRBJ2-7
CASSVGLSYNSPLHF	TGTGCCAGCAGCGTGGGCCTCTCCTATAATTCACCCCTCCACTTT	.	TRBV9	.	TRBJ1-6
CASSYSSGTGELFF	TGTGCCAGCAGTTACTCCTCAGGGACCGGGGAGCTGTTTTTT	.	TRBV6-4	.	TRBJ2-2
CASSFGTGTDTQYF	TGTGCCAGCAGCTTTGGGACAGGAACAGATACGCAGTATTTT	few	TRBV11-2	TRBD1	TRBJ2-3
CASSSAGNYEAQHF	TGTGCCAGCAGTTCCGCAGGGAATTATGAGGCCCAGCATTTT	few	TRBV28	.	TRBJ1-5
CASSPRRGGTDTQYF	TGTGCCAGCAGCCCCCGTCGTGGCGGCACAGATACGCAGTATTTT	once	TRBV9	.	TRBJ2-3
CASRTSGIGGETQYF	TGTGCCAGCAGGACTAGCGGGATTGGGGGGGAGACCCAGTACTTC	.	TRBV5-4	TRBD2	TRBJ2-5
CASSRSSAPTGDSTDTQYF	TGTGCCAGCAGCCGATCTTCGGCACCAACAGGGGATAGCACAGATACGCAGTATTTT	.	TRBV11-2	TRBD1	TRBJ2-3
CASSPRGSGSVTYNEQFF	TGTGCCAGCAGCCCCAGGGGTAGCGGCTCAGTTACCTACAATGAGCAGTTCTTC	.	TRBV5-6	.	TRBJ2-1
CASSLSGLSYEKLFF	TGTGCCAGCAGCTTATCAGGACTGTCCTATGAAAAACTGTTTTTT	.	TRBV11-2	.	TRBJ1-4
CASREGGNYGYTF	TGTGCCAGCAGGGAAGGGGGGAACTATGGCTACACCTTC	.	TRBV28	.	TRBJ1-2